This T cell receptor (beta chain) was documented in a study of read filtering for tumor transcriptome and immune sequencing. Molecular barcoded adaptors covering alpha/delta and beta/gamma chains were used on roughly 400 ng RNA. Each CDR3 protein gets one entry after TCRdb re-called the reads with MiXCR. The repertoire holds about 39,000 distinct CDR3 sequences, with more than 13% as singletons. This CDR3 region has 13 residues. V shed 8 bases and J shed 0 bases, with 5 bases lying between them. CDR1 is LNHDA and CDR2 is SQIVND in the germline V gene (reference sequence). The chain links TRBV19 to TRBJ2-6, with unresolved D. This clonotype was obtained from a donor aged 40 or over with multiple myeloma. The specimen was a population of CD138-negative cells sorted from bone marrow. The CDR3: CASGSSGANVLTF. In nucleotides, the CDR3 is TGTGCCAGTGGCAGCTCTGGGGCCAACGTCCTGACTTTC.